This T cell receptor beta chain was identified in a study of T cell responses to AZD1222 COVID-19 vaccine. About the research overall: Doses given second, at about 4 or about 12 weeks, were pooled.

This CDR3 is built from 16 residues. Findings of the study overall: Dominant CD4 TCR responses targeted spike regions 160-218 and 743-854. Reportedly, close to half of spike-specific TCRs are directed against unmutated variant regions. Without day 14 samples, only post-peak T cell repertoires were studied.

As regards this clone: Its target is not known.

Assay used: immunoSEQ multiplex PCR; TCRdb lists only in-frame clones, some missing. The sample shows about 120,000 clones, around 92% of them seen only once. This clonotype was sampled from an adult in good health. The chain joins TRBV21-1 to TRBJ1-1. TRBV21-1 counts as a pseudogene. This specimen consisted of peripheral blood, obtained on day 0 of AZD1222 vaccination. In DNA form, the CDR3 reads TGTGCCAGCAGCAAAGTTGGGGGTAAAATGAACACTGAAGCTTTCTTT. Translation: CASSKVGGKMNTEAFF.